The present entry profiles one T cell receptor beta chain with its context. Its target is unknown. Individuals with alopecia areata gave both lesional scalp punch biopsies and peripheral blood for collection. This sample was taken from a study of CD8+ T cells in alopecia areata. Study observations and caveats: Compared with normal scalp, lesional scalp had higher clonality and more expanded CD8+ clones. Whereas mice showed it more clearly, TCR sharing across patients was murkier, possibly because of HLA.

As the sequencing template, cDNA was produced by extracting RNA and reverse transcribing it. Generated by immunoSEQ multiplex PCR, the TCRdb table keeps only in-frame clones and is missing some. The sample gives 100,000 to 150,000 clones, about 46% of which show up once; roughly 10% is in the top ten. This CDR3 region has 16 residues. V lost 3 bases and J lost 1, with 14 bases in between. The germline V gene has CDR1 LNHNV and CDR2 YYDKDF (reference sequence). Sequencing was performed on NKG2D-low CD8+ T cells sorted from blood. The receptor was isolated from a human donor with alopecia areata. V usage is TRBV15 and J usage is TRBJ2-3; either TRBD1 or TRBD2 may supply D (5 bases each). Here the CDR3 DNA reads TGTGCCACCAGCAGGTCCGAGGGGTTTCGCACAGATACGCAGTATTTT. It codes for CATSRSEGFRTDTQYF. The whole variable domain, remainder taken from reference TRBV15 and TRBJ2-3, is DAMVIQNPRYQVTQFGKPVTLSCSQTLNHNVMYWYQQKSSQAPKLLFHYYDKDFNNEADTPDNFQSRRPNTSFCFLDIRSPGLGDTAMYLCATSRSEGFRTDTQYFGPGTRLTVL.